This TCR beta chain was captured in a study of CD8+CD57+ T cells in acquired aplastic anemia. Study details: The DNA of sorted CD4+ and CD8+ cells averaged 3.2 ug.

All sequencing subjects had displayed CD8+CD57+ cell expansion on flow cytometry. CDR1 is SNHLY, CDR2 FYNNEI, per germline. V lost 7 bases and J 11 bases, leaving 14 bases between the germline ends. The CDR3 sequence is 11 residues long. The study profiled TCR beta VDJ and CDR3 using genomic DNA as template. Each CDR3 protein is one row after TCRdb ran MiXCR on the reads. The sample lists approximately 57,000 distinct CDR3 sequences; around 57% were seen once. Sequenced: sorted CD4+, CD8+, or CD8+CD57+ T cells (not recorded which) from PBMCs. The V call is TRBV2, the J call TRBJ1-1; D is perhaps TRBD1 (5 bases). This clonotype was obtained from a human donor with aplastic anemia. The CDR3 sequence is CASKVEGTAFF. CDR3 nucleotide sequence: TGTGCCAGCAAGGTAGAAGGGACGGCTTTCTTT.